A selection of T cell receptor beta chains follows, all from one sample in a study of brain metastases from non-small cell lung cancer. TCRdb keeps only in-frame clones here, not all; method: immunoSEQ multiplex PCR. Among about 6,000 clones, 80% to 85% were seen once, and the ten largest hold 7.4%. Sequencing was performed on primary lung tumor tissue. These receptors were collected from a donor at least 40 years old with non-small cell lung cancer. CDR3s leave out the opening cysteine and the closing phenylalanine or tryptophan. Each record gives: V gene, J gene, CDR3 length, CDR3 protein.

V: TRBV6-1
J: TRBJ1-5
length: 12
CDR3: ASSENTGEQPQH

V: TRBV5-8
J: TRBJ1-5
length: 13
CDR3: ASSLNLQGYQPQH

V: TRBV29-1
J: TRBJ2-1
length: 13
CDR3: SVLAAPSPYNEQF

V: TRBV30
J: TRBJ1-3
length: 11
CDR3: ASSLSSGNTIY

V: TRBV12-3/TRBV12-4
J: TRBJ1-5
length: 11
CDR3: ASSHRENQPQH

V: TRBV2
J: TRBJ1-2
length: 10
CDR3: ATHKRVDGYT

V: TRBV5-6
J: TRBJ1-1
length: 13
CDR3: ASSKGQGRNTEAF

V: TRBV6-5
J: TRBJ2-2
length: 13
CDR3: ASSGYIGASGELF

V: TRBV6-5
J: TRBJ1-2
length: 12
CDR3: ASRQTGLNYGYT

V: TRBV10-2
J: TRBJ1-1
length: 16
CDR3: ASSESGGWGGRRIEAF

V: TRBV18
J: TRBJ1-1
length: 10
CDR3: ASSPRDTEAF

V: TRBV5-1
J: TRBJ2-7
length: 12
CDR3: ASSLPQLSYEQY

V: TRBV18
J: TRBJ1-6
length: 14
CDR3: ASSPAWGLNNSPLH

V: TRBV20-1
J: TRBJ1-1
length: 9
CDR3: SQQGNTEAF

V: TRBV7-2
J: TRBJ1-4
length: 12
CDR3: ASSSGQFNEKLF

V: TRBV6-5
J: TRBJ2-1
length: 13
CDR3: ASSYRLAGGGEQF

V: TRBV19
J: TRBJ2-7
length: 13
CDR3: ASSRTSGASYEQY

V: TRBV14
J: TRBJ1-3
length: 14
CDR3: ASTPGGSFSGNTIY

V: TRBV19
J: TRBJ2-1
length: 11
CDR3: AITGQGPNEQF

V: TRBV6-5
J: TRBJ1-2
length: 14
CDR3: ASSYNPRQTNYGYT

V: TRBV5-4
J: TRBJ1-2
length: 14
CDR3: ASSLKGEPRLYGYT

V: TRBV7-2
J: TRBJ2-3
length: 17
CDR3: ASSLVATTGKGHTDTQY

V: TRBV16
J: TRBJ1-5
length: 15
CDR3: ASSQFKGTGPNQPQH

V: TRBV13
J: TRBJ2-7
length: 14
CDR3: ASSLGGTSGVYEQY

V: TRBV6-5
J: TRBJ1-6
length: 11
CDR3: ASRAEGNSPLH

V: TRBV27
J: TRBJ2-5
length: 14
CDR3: ASSLSSAGHQETQY

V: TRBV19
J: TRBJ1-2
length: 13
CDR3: ASSPETGPNYGYT

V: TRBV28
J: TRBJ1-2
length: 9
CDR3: ASSFGAGST

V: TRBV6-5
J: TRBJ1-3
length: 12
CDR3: ASSYFATGNTIY

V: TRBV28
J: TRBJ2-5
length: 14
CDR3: ASSLGGQGGQETQY

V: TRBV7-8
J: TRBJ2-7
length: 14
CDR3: ASSLGSQGSVDEQY

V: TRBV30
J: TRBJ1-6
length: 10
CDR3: AWNREGSPLH

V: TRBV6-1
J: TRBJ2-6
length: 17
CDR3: ASSEKGPRRTSGANVLT

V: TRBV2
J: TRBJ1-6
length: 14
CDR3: ASIQSQGGLGSPLH

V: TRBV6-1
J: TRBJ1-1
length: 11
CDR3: ASSEMKRGRAF